Below are 13 T cell receptor beta chains sequenced from a single sample in a study of human T cells and chemical hapten exposure. As for time point: patch test 1, 2 weeks after DPC sensitization. Treatment described: therapeutic diphenylcyclopropenone sensitization with weekly scalp DPC. TCRdb analysed the RACE reads with MiXCR anew, one entry per CDR3 protein. The sample lists about 60,000 distinct CDR3 sequences; approximately 9.3% were seen once. The sequenced sample was whole blood, obtained in connection with sensitization to the hapten diphenylcyclopropenone (DPC). The receptors were gathered from a woman in her 40s with alopecia areata. Some clones in this sample may be carry-over from other donors' samples.

The rearrangement uses TRBV7-9 and TRBJ2-1, with D tentatively TRBD1 (6 bases). This CDR3 comprises 15 residues. V was pared by 5 bases and J by 7 bases, with 18 bases between. Germline CDR1 SEHNR, CDR2 FQNEAQ (reference sequence). This CDR3 reads CASSNLPGTTNEQFF. The CDR3 nucleotides read TGTGCCAGCAGCAACCTCCCCGGGACAACTAATGAGCAGTTCTTC.

The chain has TRBV2 and TRBJ1-1; D ambiguous. The CDR3 has 13 residues. Germline-derived CDR1 and CDR2 are SNHLY and FYNNEI. Trimming pared 4 bases from V and 5 bases from J, leaving 11 bases between. The CDR3 DNA follows: TGTGCCAGCAGTGTTGTCCTGGGGACTGAAGCTTTCTTT. Its protein product is CASSVVLGTEAFF.

This clonotype was seen many times. The chain has TRBV18 and TRBJ2-3; D gene unclear. The V gene lost 4 bases and the J gene lost 6 bases, with 2 bases spanning the gap. Germline V gene sequence: CDR1 KGHSH, CDR2 LQKENI. The CDR3 has 10 amino acids. Here the CDR3 reads CASSRDTQYF. The CDR3 bases are TGTGCCAGCTCACGGGATACGCAGTATTTT.

In regard to this clonotype: One end of the junction is discordant with germline, which a read error may explain. This rearrangement joins TRBV7-2 to TRBJ2-2; D unclear. Germline CDR1 is SGHTA and CDR2 is FQGNSA. This CDR3 contains 12 residues. The chain's CDR3 is CVSSLNTGELFF. DNA for the CDR3: TGTGTCAGCAGCTTAAACACCGGGGAGCTGTTTTTT.

The gene calls are TRBV19 and TRBJ1-5; a possible D gene is TRBD1 (6 bases). The CDR3 contains 18 residues. CDR1 and CDR2 from the germline V gene are LNHDA and SQIVND (reference sequence). Trimming took 8 bases from V and 2 from J, leaving 25 bases between them. The CDR3 nucleotides are TGTGCCAGTGCTACCTTTGGGGGGCCGAGACATGGCAATCAGCCCCAGCATTTT. Its protein product is CASATFGGPRHGNQPQHF.

This clonotype was recorded at least ten times. This chain uses TRBV4-1 with TRBJ1-5; tentatively, D is TRBD1 (5 bases). The CDR3 has 15 amino acids. Germline CDR1 MGHRA, CDR2 YSYEKL. The V end was cut by 0 bases, the J end by 6 bases, with 12 bases between. The CDR3 DNA reads TGCGCCAGCAGCCAAGAAGACAGAGATGGTCAGCCCCAGCATTTT. This translates into CASSQEDRDGQPQHF.

This clonotype has only a few counts. This sequence joins TRBV6-1 and TRBJ2-2; 12 bases align to TRBD2. Germline CDR1 MNHNS, CDR2 SASEGT. There are 16 residues in the CDR3. Trimming took 4 bases from V and 7 from J; bases not matched to a gene: 7. The CDR3 coding sequence is TGTGCCAGCAGTGCCCCTAGCGGGGGGGCGATCGGGGAGCTGTTTTTT. It yields the protein CASSAPSGGAIGELFF.

This clonotype was seen a few times. V usage is TRBV6-6 and J usage is TRBJ1-6; no clear D gene. Per the germline V gene, CDR1 is MNHNY and CDR2 is SVGAGI (reference sequence). The CDR3 is 17 amino acids. V was trimmed by 0 bases and J by 4 bases, leaving 13 bases between them. CDR3 protein: CASSYSKGGKYNSPLHF. The CDR3 coding sequence is TGTGCCAGCAGTTACTCCAAGGGAGGCAAATATAATTCACCCCTCCACTTT.

This clonotype was detected many times. This chain uses TRBV15 with TRBJ2-6, with TRBD1 as a possible D gene (6 bases). This CDR3 is 15 amino acids long. Germline V gene sequence: CDR1 LNHNV, CDR2 YYDKDF (reference sequence). V lost 5 bases, J lost 1 base, and 9 bases lay in between. CDR3: CATSGDTSGANVLTF. The CDR3 DNA reads as TGTGCCACCAGCGGGGACACTTCTGGGGCCAACGTCCTGACTTTC. Full variable domain (missing parts from reference TRBV15 and TRBJ2-6): DAMVIQNPRYQVTQFGKPVTLSCSQTLNHNVMYWYQQKSSQAPKLLFHYYDKDFNNEADTPDNFQSRRPNTSFCFLDIRSPGLGDTAMYLCATSGDTSGANVLTFGAGSRLTVL.

This clonotype has a handful of counts. J is TRBJ1-2 and V is TRBV7-2; D is unclear. The CDR3 spans 12 residues. V was pared by 0 bases and J by 6 bases, with 5 bases between. Germline values: CDR1 SGHTA, CDR2 FQGNSA. The CDR3 sequence is CASSLAENGYTF. Here the CDR3 DNA reads TGTGCCAGCAGCTTAGCCGAGAATGGCTACACCTTC.

Ten or more counts support this clonotype. The J gene is TRBJ2-6, the V gene TRBV6-1; D remains ambiguous. The CDR3 contains 16 residues. V was shortened by 4 bases and J by 0 bases, with 10 bases between the two germline ends. From germline, CDR1 is MNHNS and CDR2 SASEGT. The CDR3 nucleotides read TGTGCCAGCAGTGTTGACACCAGCTCTGGGGCCAACGTCCTGACTTTC. Its protein product is CASSVDTSSGANVLTF.

This clonotype was seen many times. V gene TRBV12-3 or TRBV12-4 combines with J gene TRBJ1-1; D may be TRBD1 (5 bases). V shed 5 bases and J shed 2 bases, with 15 bases lying between them. CDR3 length: 15 amino acids. Written as DNA, the CDR3 is TGTGCCAGCAGTGGTTATTCAGGGTCTAACACTGAAGCTTTCTTT. Translating gives CASSGYSGSNTEAFF.

The chain couples TRBV7-9 to TRBJ1-1; D gene unclear. This CDR3 contains 14 residues. Trimming removed 4 bases from V and 1 base from J, with 10 bases in between. The germline gives CDR1 SEHNR, CDR2 FQNEAQ (reference sequence). CDR3 loop: CASSSQTENTEAFF. The CDR3 region has the DNA TGTGCCAGCAGCTCCCAAACAGAGAACACTGAAGCTTTCTTT.